Listed here are 7 T cell receptor beta chains from one sample, sequenced in a study of blood T cell repertoires in COVID-19. Here immunoSEQ multiplex PCR was the method, and the copy in TCRdb shows in-frame clones only, minus some. The top ten clones hold less than 3.5% of a sample with 210,000 or so clones, 85% to 90% of them seen once. What was sequenced was peripheral blood. Every receptor here comes from a woman aged 60-75 years with acute or convalescent COVID-19.

The V gene is TRBV15, the J gene TRBJ2-3, with D perhaps TRBD2 (5 bases). The CDR3 contains 15 residues. The V end was cut by 5 bases, the J end by 0 bases, with 12 bases between. Germline V gene data show CDR1 as LNHNV and CDR2 as YYDKDF (reference sequence). DNA for the CDR3: TGTGCCACCAGCTTACGACCGGGAAGCACAGATACGCAGTATTTT. Protein sequence: CATSLRPGSTDTQYF.

The V and J genes are TRBV5-6 and TRBJ1-1; tentative D call: TRBD1 (6 bases). The CDR3 has 14 residues. CDR1 and CDR2 (germline): SGHDT, YYEEEE. V lost 3 bases to trimming and J lost 5 bases, with 14 bases between them. As DNA, the CDR3 is TGTGCCAGCAGCTCCCTGAAGGGGGGGACTGAAGCTTTCTTT. Amino acids: CASSSLKGGTEAFF. Combining the CDR3 with reference TRBV5-6 and TRBJ1-1 gives the whole variable domain DAGVTQSPTHLIKTRGQQVTLRCSPKSGHDTVSWYQQALGQGPQFIFQYYEEEERQRGNFPDRFSGHQFPNYSSELNVNALLLGDSALYLCASSSLKGGTEAFFGQGTRLTVV.

The J gene is TRBJ2-5, the V gene TRBV30, with 12 bases matching TRBD1. CDR1 is GTSNPN and CDR2 is SVGIG in the germline V gene (reference sequence). V dropped 4 bases and J dropped 2; count of bases not matched to a gene: 14. The CDR3 contains 18 residues. The CDR3 is CAWKRGTGGIVRQETQYF. The CDR3, as DNA: TGTGCCTGGAAACGAGGGACAGGGGGCATCGTTAGGCAAGAGACCCAGTACTTC. Using reference TRBV30 and TRBJ2-5 for the parts outside the CDR3, the full variable domain is SQTIHQWPATLVQPVGSPLSLECTVEGTSNPNLYWYRQAAGRGLQLLFYSVGIGQISSEVPQNLSASRPQDRQFILSSKKLLLSDSGFYLCAWKRGTGGIVRQETQYFGPGTRLLVL.

The V call is TRBV19, the J call TRBJ2-1; 11 positions match TRBD2. The germline V gene has CDR1 LNHDA and CDR2 SQIVND (reference sequence). V trimming: 7 bases; J trimming: 7 bases; junction bases outside the gene matches: 9. This CDR3 contains 15 residues. The CDR3 bases are TGTGCCAGTATTAGCGGGAGGGCCGGCGGGAATGAGCAGTTCTTC. It is translated as CASISGRAGGNEQFF.

This clone occurred a few times. The chain has TRBV3-1 (or the pseudogene TRBV3-2) and TRBJ1-6; TRBD1 is a possible D gene (6 bases). The CDR3 runs to 14 residues. Per the germline V gene, CDR1 is LGHDT and CDR2 is YNNKEL (reference sequence). Deletions cut 4 bases from V and 5 bases from J, with 9 bases between. CDR3 sequence (DNA): TGTGCCAGCAGCCGTCGACAGGATAATTCACCCCTCCACTTT. Its translation: CASSRRQDNSPLHF.

The rearrangement joins TRBV5-4 to TRBJ1-3; no clear D gene. CDR3 size: 14 residues. Germline V gene sequence: CDR1 SGHNT, CDR2 YYREEE (reference sequence). The ends were cut back, 2 bases at V and 0 bases at J, with 6 bases in the middle. Here the CDR3 DNA reads TGTGCCAGCAGCTTCGACACCTCTGGAAACACCATATATTTT. The encoded protein is CASSFDTSGNTIYF.

The gene calls are TRBV20-1 and TRBJ2-4; D might be TRBD2 (6 bases). This CDR3 is built from 10 residues. Germline assignment: CDR1 DFQATT and CDR2 SNEGSKA (reference sequence). V shed 5 bases and J shed 16 bases, with 15 bases lying between them. The CDR3 DNA follows: TGCAGTGCTGCTACGGGACTGCACTACTTC. Translating it yields CSAATGLHYF.